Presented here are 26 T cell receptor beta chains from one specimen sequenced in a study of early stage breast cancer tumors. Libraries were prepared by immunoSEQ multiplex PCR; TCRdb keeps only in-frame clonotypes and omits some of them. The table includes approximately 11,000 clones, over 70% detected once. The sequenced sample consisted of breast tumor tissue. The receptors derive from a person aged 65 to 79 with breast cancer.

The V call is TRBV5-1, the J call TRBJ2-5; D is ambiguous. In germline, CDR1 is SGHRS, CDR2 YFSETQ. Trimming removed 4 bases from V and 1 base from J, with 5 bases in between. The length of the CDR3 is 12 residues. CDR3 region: CASSPVQETQYF. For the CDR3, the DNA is TGCGCCAGCAGCCCCGTCCAAGAGACCCAGTACTTC.

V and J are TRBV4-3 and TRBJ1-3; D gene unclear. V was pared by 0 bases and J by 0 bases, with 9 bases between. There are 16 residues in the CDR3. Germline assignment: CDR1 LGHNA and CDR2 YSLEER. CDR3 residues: CASSQDYTRSGNTIYF. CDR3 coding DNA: TGCGCCAGCAGCCAAGATTACACCCGCTCTGGAAACACCATATATTTT.

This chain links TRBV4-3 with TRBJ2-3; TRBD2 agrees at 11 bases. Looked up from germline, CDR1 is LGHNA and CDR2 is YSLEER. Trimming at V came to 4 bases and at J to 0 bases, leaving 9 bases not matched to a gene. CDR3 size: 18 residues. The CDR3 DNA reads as TGCGCCAGCAGCCTCCAGACTAGCGGGGATACTAGCACAGATACGCAGTATTTT. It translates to CASSLQTSGDTSTDTQYF.

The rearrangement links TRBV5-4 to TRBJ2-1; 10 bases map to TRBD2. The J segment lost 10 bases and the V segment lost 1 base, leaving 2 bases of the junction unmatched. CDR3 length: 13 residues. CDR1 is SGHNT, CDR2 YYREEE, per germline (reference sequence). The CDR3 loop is CASSLSLAGEQFF. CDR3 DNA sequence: TGTGCCAGCAGCTTGTCACTAGCGGGGGAGCAGTTCTTC. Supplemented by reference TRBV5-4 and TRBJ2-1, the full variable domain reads ETGVTQSPTHLIKTRGQQVTLRCSSQSGHNTVSWYQQALGQGPQFIFQYYREEENGRGNFPPRFSGLQFPNYSSELNVNALELDDSALYLCASSLSLAGEQFFGPGTRLTVL.

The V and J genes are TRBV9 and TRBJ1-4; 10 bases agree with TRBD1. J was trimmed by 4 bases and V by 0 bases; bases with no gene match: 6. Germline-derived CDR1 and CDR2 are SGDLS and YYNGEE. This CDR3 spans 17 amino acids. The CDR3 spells CASSVAGRTGGNEKLFF. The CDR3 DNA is TGTGCCAGCAGCGTAGCCGGGAGGACAGGGGGTAATGAAAAACTGTTTTTT.

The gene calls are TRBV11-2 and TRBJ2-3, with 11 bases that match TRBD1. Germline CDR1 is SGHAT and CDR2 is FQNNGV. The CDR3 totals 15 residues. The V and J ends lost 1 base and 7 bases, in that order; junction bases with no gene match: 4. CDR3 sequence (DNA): TGTGCCAGCAGCTTAGGGACAGGGGGCGCGTATACGCAGTATTTT. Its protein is CASSLGTGGAYTQYF.

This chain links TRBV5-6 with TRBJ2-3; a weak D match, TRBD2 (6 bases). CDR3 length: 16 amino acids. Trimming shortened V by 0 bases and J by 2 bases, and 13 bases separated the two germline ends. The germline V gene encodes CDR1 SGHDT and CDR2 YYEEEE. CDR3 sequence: CASSLARDFLTDTQYF. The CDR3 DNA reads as TGTGCCAGCAGCTTGGCTAGGGACTTTCTCACAGATACGCAGTATTTT.

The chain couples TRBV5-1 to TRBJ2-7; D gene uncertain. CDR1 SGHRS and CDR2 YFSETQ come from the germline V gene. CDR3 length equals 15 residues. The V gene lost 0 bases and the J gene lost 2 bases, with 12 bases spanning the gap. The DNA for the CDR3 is TGCGCCAGCAGCTTGGTTGCGGCCGACCCCTACGAGCAGTACTTC. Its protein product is CASSLVAADPYEQYF.

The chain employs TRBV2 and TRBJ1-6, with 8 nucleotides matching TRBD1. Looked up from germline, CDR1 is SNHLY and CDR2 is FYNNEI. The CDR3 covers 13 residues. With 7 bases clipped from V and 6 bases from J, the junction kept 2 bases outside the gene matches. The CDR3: CASMGQANSPLHF. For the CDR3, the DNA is TGTGCCAGCATGGGACAGGCTAATTCACCCCTCCACTTT.

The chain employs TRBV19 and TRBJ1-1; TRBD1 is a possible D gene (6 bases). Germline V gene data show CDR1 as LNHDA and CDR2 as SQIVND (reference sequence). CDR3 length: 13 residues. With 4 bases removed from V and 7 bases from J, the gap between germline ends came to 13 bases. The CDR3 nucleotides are TGTGCCAGTAGTAAACAAAAGGACAGTGAAGCTTTCTTT. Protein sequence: CASSKQKDSEAFF.

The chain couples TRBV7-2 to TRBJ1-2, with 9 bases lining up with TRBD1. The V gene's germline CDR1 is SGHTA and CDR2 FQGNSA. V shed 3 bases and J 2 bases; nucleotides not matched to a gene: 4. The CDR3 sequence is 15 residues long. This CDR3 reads CASSLGTGMNYGYTF. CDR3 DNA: TGTGCCAGCAGCTTGGGGACAGGGATGAACTATGGCTACACCTTC.

The CDR3 protein is CASSLRGIERSLSYEQYF. The DNA of the CDR3 is TGTGCCAGCAGCTTACGGGGTATTGAGCGGTCCCTTTCCTACGAGCAGTACTTC. The chain carries TRBV7-3 and TRBJ2-7, with D tentatively TRBD2 (5 bases). The CDR3 has 18 amino acids. Between the trimmed V and J ends, which lost 2 bases and 1 base, there was a span of 21 bases. CDR1 and CDR2 from the germline V gene are SGHTA and FQGTGA. The whole variable domain, filled in from reference TRBV7-3 and TRBJ2-7, reads GAGVSQTPSNKVTEKGKYVELRCDPISGHTALYWYRQSLGQGPEFLIYFQGTGAADDSGLPNDRFFAVRPEGSVSTLKIQRTERGDSAVYLCASSLRGIERSLSYEQYFGPGTRLTVT.

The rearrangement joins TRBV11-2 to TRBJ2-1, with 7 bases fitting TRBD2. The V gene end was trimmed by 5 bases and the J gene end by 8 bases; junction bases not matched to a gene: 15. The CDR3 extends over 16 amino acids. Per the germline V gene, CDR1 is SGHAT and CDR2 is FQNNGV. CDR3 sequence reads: CASSPLQQRGRYEQFF. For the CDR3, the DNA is TGTGCCAGCAGCCCCCTCCAGCAGCGGGGACGGTATGAGCAGTTCTTC.

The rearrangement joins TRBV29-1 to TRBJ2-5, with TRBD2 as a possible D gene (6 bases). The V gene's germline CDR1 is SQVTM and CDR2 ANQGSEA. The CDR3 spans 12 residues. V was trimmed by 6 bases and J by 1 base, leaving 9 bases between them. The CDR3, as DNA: TGCAGCGTGCTAGCGTCCCAAGAGACCCAGTACTTC. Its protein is CSVLASQETQYF.

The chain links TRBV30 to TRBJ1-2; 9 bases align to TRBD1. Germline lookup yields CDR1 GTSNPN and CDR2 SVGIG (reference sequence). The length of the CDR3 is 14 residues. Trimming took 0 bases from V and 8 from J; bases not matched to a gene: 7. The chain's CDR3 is CAWSVGGQGIGYTF. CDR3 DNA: TGTGCCTGGAGTGTAGGTGGACAGGGGATCGGCTACACCTTC.

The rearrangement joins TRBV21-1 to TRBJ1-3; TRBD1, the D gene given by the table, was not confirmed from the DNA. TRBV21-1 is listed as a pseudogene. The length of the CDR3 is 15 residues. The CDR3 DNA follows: TGTGCCAGCAGCAAAAAGGGGGCCTCTGGAAACACCATATATTTT. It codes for CASSKKGASGNTIYF.

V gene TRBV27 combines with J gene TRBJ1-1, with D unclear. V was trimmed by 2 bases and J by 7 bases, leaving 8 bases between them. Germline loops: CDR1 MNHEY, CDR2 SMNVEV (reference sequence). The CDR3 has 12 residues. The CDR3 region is CASSLGAGEAFF. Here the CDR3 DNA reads TGTGCCAGCAGTTTAGGAGCCGGTGAAGCTTTCTTT.

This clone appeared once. CDR3 DNA: TGTGCCAGCAGCTTGAGCCACAGCTCCTACAATGAGCAGTTCTTC. This encodes CASSLSHSSYNEQFF. This chain links TRBV7-8 with TRBJ2-1; no definite D call. The V and J ends lost 3 bases and 0 bases respectively, with 9 bases between them. The germline CDR1 and CDR2 sequences are SGHVS and FQNEAQ. The CDR3 extends over 15 amino acids.

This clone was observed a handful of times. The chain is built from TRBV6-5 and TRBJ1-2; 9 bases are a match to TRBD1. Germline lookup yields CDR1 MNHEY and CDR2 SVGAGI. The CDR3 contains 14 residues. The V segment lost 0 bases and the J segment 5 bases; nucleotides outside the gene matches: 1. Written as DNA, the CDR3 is TGTGCCAGCAGTTACTCGACAGGGGGTTATGGCTACACCTTC. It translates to CASSYSTGGYGYTF.

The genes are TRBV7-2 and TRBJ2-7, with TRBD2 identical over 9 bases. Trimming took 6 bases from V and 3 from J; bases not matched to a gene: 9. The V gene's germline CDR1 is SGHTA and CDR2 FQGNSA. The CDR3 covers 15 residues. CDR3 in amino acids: CASRLTGAGGYEQYF. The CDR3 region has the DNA TGTGCCAGCAGACTAACAGGAGCGGGGGGCTACGAGCAGTACTTC.

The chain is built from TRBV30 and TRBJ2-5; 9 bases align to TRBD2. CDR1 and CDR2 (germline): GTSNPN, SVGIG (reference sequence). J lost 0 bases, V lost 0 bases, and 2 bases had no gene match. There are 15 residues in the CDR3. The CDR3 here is CAWSVAGGYQETQYF. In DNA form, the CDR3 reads TGTGCCTGGAGTGTGGCGGGAGGGTACCAAGAGACCCAGTACTTC.

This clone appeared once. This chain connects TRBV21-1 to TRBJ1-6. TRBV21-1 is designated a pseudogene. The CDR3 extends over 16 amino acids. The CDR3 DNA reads TGTGCCAGCAGCAACAAAAATGAGATATGCAATTCACCCCTCCACTTT. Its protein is CASSNKNEICNSPLHF.

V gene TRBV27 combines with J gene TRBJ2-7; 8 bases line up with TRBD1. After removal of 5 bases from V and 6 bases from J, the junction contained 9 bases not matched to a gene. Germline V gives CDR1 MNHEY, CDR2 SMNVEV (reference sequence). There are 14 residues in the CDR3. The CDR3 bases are TGTGCCAGCAGTCCCACAGGACAGGGATCCGAGCAGTACTTC. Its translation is CASSPTGQGSEQYF.

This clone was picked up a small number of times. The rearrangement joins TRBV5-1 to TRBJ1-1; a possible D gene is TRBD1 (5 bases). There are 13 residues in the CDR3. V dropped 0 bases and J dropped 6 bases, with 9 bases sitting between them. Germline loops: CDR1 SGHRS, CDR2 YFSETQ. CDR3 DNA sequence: TGCGCCAGCAGCTTGGACAGGATCGCTGAAGCTTTCTTT. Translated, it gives CASSLDRIAEAFF.

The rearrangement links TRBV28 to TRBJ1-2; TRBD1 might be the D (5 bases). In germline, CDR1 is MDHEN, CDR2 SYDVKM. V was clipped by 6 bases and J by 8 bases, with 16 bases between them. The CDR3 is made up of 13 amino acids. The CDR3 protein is CASRQGGSEGYTF. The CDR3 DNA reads TGTGCCAGCAGGCAGGGTGGCTCTGAAGGCTACACCTTC.

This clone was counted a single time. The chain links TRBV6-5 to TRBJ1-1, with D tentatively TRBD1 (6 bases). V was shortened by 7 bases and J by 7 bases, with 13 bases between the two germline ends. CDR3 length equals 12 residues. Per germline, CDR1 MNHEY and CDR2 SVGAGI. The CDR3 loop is CASKRGTGEAFF. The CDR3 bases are TGTGCCAGCAAGAGGGGGACGGGTGAAGCTTTCTTT.